This TCR beta chain was sequenced for a study of shared T cell receptors in the human thymus (dated by TCRdb to about 2021). As for the study more broadly: The study investigated the way shared, self-reactive T-cell receptor alpha chains are produced in the human thymus.

On this clone: Its specific antigen is unknown. The input lacks base qualities; no much larger clone sits a single base away.

The CDR3 sequence holds 17 residues, the cysteine and phenylalanine included. Only CDR3 DNA is held: 51 bases, read in frame from base 1. Per the germline V gene, SGDLS is the CDR1 and YYNGEE is the CDR2. V loses 3 bases at its end and J loses 2 bases; junction bases beyond the gene matches: 12. Library construction relied on the immunoSEQ multiplex PCR assay. TCRdb provides this immuneACCESS table in a form limited to in-frame rearrangements. Some clones are lacking; in checked studies, under half of them reflect an unresolved V gene, and why the rest are absent is not known. A total of about 730,000 clones appear in this sample, roughly 88% of them only once. Together, the top ten hold around 0.0094% of the sample. This same sample was also part of a study on human thymus T cells. Drawing on the second study: Donors were immunologically healthy infants undergoing open corrective cardiac surgery for congenital heart defects in Finland. Thymus tissue was collected as surgical resects that were removed during corrective cardiac surgery. Usage of V and J gene segments appeared to be biased in both the thymic and the peripheral blood repertoires. The related research reported highly overlapping thymic TCR repertoires among unrelated individuals. The study characterized TCR alpha and beta repertoires from under 10 infant thymus samples and a few related peripheral blood samples. The cohort included more than five male and a couple of female infants, with donor ages spanning 7 to 244 days. Thymocytes were mechanically released from the tissue and were stored as pellets of 10-30 million cells at -70 degrees C. Genomic DNA was extracted from frozen cell pellets with a QIAsymphony instrument. The immunoSEQ multiplex PCR assay was used to amplify the TCRB and TCRAD loci from a standardized amount of quality-controlled genomic DNA. The amplicons covered the V(D)J region and were long enough to include the CDR3 and to identify the V and J genes. The commercial immunoSEQ service was used to sequence amplicons on an Illumina platform. Primer bias and sequencing errors were corrected as previously described, and TCRAD and TCRB were defined on the basis of the IMGT database. The repertoires were analysed using immunoSEQ Analyzer 3.0 and VDJTools for basic statistics, V/J segment usage, diversity estimates, rarefaction and pairwise overlap. To estimate diversity, the Chao1, ChaoE, Efron-Thisted, Shannon and inverse Simpson indices were applied, and diversity was also estimated on datasets down-sampled to the smallest sample. Repertoire overlap used strict matching of CDR3 nucleotide sequence, V gene and J gene, with Jaccard-based multidimensional scaling clustering. On average, about 730,000 unique TCRB clonotypes were obtained from thymus samples, compared with some 84,000 from blood samples.

Sequencing was carried out using thymocytes. Recombination connected TRBV9 to TRBJ2-3, with 7 junctional bases fitting TRBD2. The TCR originated in a girl less than two years old with a congenital heart defect. Donor details come from another sample of the same person, matched by shared clones. The CDR3 protein is CASSGPGTIFYTDTQYF. The nucleotides are TGTGCCAGCAGCGGCCCCGGGACTATCTTCTACACAGATACGCAGTATTTT.